This T cell receptor (beta chain) was recorded in a study of blood T cell repertoires in COVID-19 (dated by TCRdb to the early 2020s). Regarding the research as a whole: The collaborator samples originated in the United States, Italy and Spain and spanned the acute and convalescent phases of COVID-19. The material from the prospective study consisted of cDNA or gDNA derived from T cells, B-cell-depleted T cells, or PBMCs. The repertoires were released in a freely available public database meant as a resource for research on the immune response to SARS-CoV-2. Where HLA class I and class II types were available, the types were taken from metadata supplied by the sample provider, not from assay-based typing. Deeply sampled blood TCRbeta repertoires from subjects exposed to, actively infected with, or recovered from COVID-19 were included in the dataset. Sample metadata almost always included a de-identified subject ID, COVID-19 status, age in years and sex. Samples were obtained from the ongoing ImmuneRACE study (first 160 participants) and from about 1,300 subjects provided by 6 global collaborators.

Details on this clone: The clone's antigen remains unknown. There are no base qualities to consult, and no much larger clone falls within one base.

Measured from the cysteine to the phenylalanine, the CDR3 is 13 residues long. Only the CDR3 part of the read is kept: 39 bases, read in frame from the first base. CDR1 and CDR2 are read off the germline V gene as LGHNA and YSLEER. V loses 1 base, J loses 8 bases, and the germline ends lie 11 bases apart. The immunoSEQ Assay, a bias-controlled multiplex PCR, was used to amplify TCRbeta CDR3 regions from genomic DNA. Concerning the study's data processing: The number of nucleated cells in each sample was estimated by amplification of reference gene primers within the assay. To quantify the absolute abundance of each unique TCRbeta CDR3 rearrangement, sequence reads were collapsed and filtered. For each sample, productive Simpson clonality was calculated by taking the square root of Simpson's diversity index across productive rearrangements. TCRdb stores this immuneACCESS table with in-frame sequences only. Part of the clones is absent; in the studies checked, under half of the shortfall reflects unresolved V genes, and no reason is known for the rest. V, J and clone size were drawn from that table, and D and trimming were deduced from the DNA. The sample table contains 95,000 to 150,000 clones; only one count was recorded for 60% to 85% of them. The biggest ten clones account for 2.3% of the sample.

Each collaborating institution followed its own protocols to collect whole blood in K2EDTA tubes. For TCRbeta analysis, collaborators shipped samples in one of three forms: frozen whole blood, isolated PBMCs, or DNA extracted from either of those sample types. The investigation overall reported the following: How much clinical and demographic metadata was included differed by source and by participant, and the metadata was provided uncurated.

The V gene is TRBV4-3 and the J gene is TRBJ1-2; the D gene identity is not certain. The sequenced material came from peripheral blood. The origin of this receptor is a man in his 70s with acute or convalescent COVID-19. The CDR3 sequence is CASSQGDGGGYTF. At the DNA level, the sequence is TGCGCCAGCAGCCAAGGCGATGGAGGAGGCTACACCTTC.